This T cell receptor (beta chain) was sequenced during a study of blood T cell repertoires in COVID-19. Assay: immunoSEQ multiplex PCR; the TCRdb copy retains only in-frame clones and omits some. The repertoire has more than 200,000 clones, approximately 90% of them found once; the top ten carry around 6.6%. Seattle patients were enrolled during active infection and followed longitudinally. CDR1 is MDHEN, CDR2 SYDVKM, per germline. V was trimmed by 2 bases and J by 0 bases, leaving 10 bases between them. The CDR3 runs to 15 residues. The V gene is TRBV28, the J gene TRBJ2-5; unclear D gene. The sequence was collected from a woman aged 25 to 45 with COVID-19, enrolled during active disease. The specimen sequenced was peripheral blood. In DNA, the CDR3 is TGTGCCAGCAGTTTAACCGGAGCGTACCAAGAGACCCAGTACTTC. Translating gives CASSLTGAYQETQYF.